The 30 T cell receptor beta chains presented below share a single source sample, sequenced in a study of blood T cell repertoires in COVID-19. Measured with immunoSEQ multiplex PCR; TCRdb has only the in-frame clones, and not every one. The table includes about 250,000 clones, around four fifths detected once. Specimen: peripheral blood. Receptors originate from a man at least 80 years old with acute or convalescent COVID-19.

The chain carries TRBV5-5 and TRBJ2-7; no reliable D call. Germline V lookup: CDR1 SGHKS, CDR2 YYEKEE (reference sequence). The length of the CDR3 is 15 residues. Trimming pared 4 bases from V and 1 base from J, leaving 15 bases between. CDR3 residues: CASSQRPTGSYEQYF. CDR3 sequence (DNA): TGTGCCAGCAGCCAGAGACCGACGGGTTCCTACGAGCAGTACTTC.

The chain combines TRBV7-2 with TRBJ2-7; possibly TRBD2 for D (5 bases). V dropped 0 bases and J dropped 0 bases, with 9 bases sitting between them. The CDR3 covers 15 residues. Germline V gene data show CDR1 as SGHTA and CDR2 as FQGNSA. CDR3 amino acids: CASSLAQRDSYEQYF. The CDR3, as DNA: TGTGCCAGCAGCTTAGCGCAGAGGGACTCCTACGAGCAGTACTTC.

In this sample, this clone turned up once. The chain employs TRBV21-1 and TRBJ1-5; the table's D call of TRBD1 was not tested on the DNA. TRBV21-1 is termed a pseudogene. The CDR3 extends over 16 amino acids. CDR3 protein: CASSRGTAISNQPQHF. The DNA of the CDR3 is TGTGCCAGCAGCAGAGGGACAGCCATTAGCAATCAGCCCCAGCATTTT.

The chain couples TRBV7-2 to TRBJ1-5; 7 bases are shared with TRBD1. The junction had 2 bases not matched to a gene; V was cut back by 1 base and J by 5 bases. Germline V gives CDR1 SGHTA, CDR2 FQGNSA. This CDR3 comprises 14 residues. The CDR3 DNA reads TGTGCCAGCAGCTTAGGCACAGGGGATCAGCCCCAGCATTTT. Amino acids: CASSLGTGDQPQHF.

The sample holds a few counts of this clone. The chain uses TRBV6-5 and TRBJ1-5, with 7 bases aligning to TRBD1. The CDR3 totals 13 residues. V gave up 7 bases and J gave up 4 bases; unmatched junction bases: 4. CDR1 MNHEY and CDR2 SVGAGI come from the germline V gene. The CDR3: CASTTGPNQPQHF. In DNA, the CDR3 is TGTGCCAGCACGACAGGGCCGAATCAGCCCCAGCATTTT.

The chain uses TRBV7-2 and TRBJ2-7; D possibly corresponds to TRBD1 (6 bases). CDR1 is SGHTA and CDR2 is FQGNSA in the germline V gene. This CDR3 is 14 amino acids long. V shed 1 base and J shed 2 bases, with 9 bases lying between them. The CDR3 DNA reads as TGTGCCAGCAGCTTAGTGACAGGCCCCTACGAGCAGTACTTC. This sequence encodes CASSLVTGPYEQYF. Combining the CDR3 with reference TRBV7-2 and TRBJ2-7 gives the whole variable domain GAGVSQSPSNKVTEKGKDVELRCDPISGHTALYWYRQSLGQGLEFLIYFQGNSAPDKSGLPSDRFSAERTGGSVSTLTIQRTQQEDSAVYLCASSLVTGPYEQYFGPGTRLTVT.

This clone was observed once. The rearrangement links TRBV24-1 to TRBJ2-1; 10 bases fit TRBD2. The CDR3 spans 18 residues. The ends lost 0 bases at V and 8 bases at J; junction bases unmatched: 12. CDR1 is KGHDR, CDR2 SFDVKD, per germline. In DNA form, the CDR3 reads TGTGCCACCAGTGATTTGCGGGGGGCTAGCGGGAGCTTCCATGAGCAGTTCTTC. It specifies CATSDLRGASGSFHEQFF.

CDR3 coding DNA: TGTGCCAGCAGCGTTGGTAGTCAGCCCCAGCATTTT. Its translation: CASSVGSQPQHF. The genes are TRBV28 and TRBJ1-5; no clear D gene. This CDR3 is built from 12 residues. V was clipped by 6 bases and J by 6 bases, with 9 bases between them. Per germline, CDR1 MDHEN and CDR2 SYDVKM.

V and J are TRBV5-1 and TRBJ2-7, with a tentative D call TRBD1 (5 bases). V was pared by 0 bases and J by 2 bases, with 15 bases between. The CDR3 extends over 16 amino acids. CDR1 and CDR2 from the germline V gene are SGHRS and YFSETQ. The chain's CDR3 is CASSLVSGFVTYEQYF. DNA of the CDR3: TGCGCCAGCAGCTTGGTTTCAGGGTTTGTCACCTACGAGCAGTACTTC.

The chain employs TRBV2 and TRBJ2-2; 10 bases line up with TRBD2. Trimming at V came to 2 bases and at J to 2 bases, leaving 5 bases not matched to a gene. The germline CDR1 and CDR2 sequences are SNHLY and FYNNEI. This CDR3 comprises 17 residues. The CDR3: CASSERRTSGNTGELFF. The CDR3, as DNA: TGTGCCAGCAGTGAAAGGAGGACTAGCGGAAACACCGGGGAGCTGTTTTTT.

The V call is TRBV5-6, the J call TRBJ2-5, with 7 bases lining up with TRBD1. CDR3 length: 15 residues. Losses at the gene ends were 4 bases for V and 5 bases for J; bases not matched to a gene: 11. CDR1 is SGHDT and CDR2 is YYEEEE in the germline V gene. Written as DNA, the CDR3 is TGTGCCAGCAGCGCAAGACAGGGTAGGTGGGAGACCCAGTACTTC. It is translated as CASSARQGRWETQYF.

This clone was counted a single time. The chain joins TRBV5-4 to TRBJ1-1; maybe TRBD1 (6 bases). Germline V gene sequence: CDR1 SGHNT, CDR2 YYREEE (reference sequence). V gave up 4 bases and J gave up 7 bases, with 23 bases separating them. This CDR3 region has 16 residues. The CDR3, as DNA: TGTGCCAGCAGCCATGGGCCCCGACAGGAGGAGGATGAAGCTTTCTTT. Its translation is CASSHGPRQEEDEAFF.

This chain links TRBV2 with TRBJ1-4; D unclear. V dropped 6 bases and J dropped 6 bases, with 8 bases sitting between them. This CDR3 has 12 residues. Germline CDR1 and CDR2: SNHLY and FYNNEI. CDR3 sequence: CASSRRDEKLFF. The CDR3, as DNA: TGTGCCAGCAGCCGGAGGGATGAAAAACTGTTTTTT.

The gene calls are TRBV5-1 and TRBJ2-5, with D perhaps matching TRBD2 (6 bases). Deletions cut 4 bases from V and 4 bases from J, with 20 bases between. This CDR3 region has 16 residues. CDR1 and CDR2 (germline): SGHRS, YFSETQ. This CDR3 reads CASSPLGRGSGETQYF. In nucleotides, the CDR3 is TGCGCCAGCAGCCCCCTCGGGAGAGGCTCGGGAGAGACCCAGTACTTC.

The chain carries TRBV5-1 and TRBJ2-1; the D is unclear. The germline V gene has CDR1 SGHRS and CDR2 YFSETQ. This CDR3 contains 15 residues. The V and J ends lost 6 bases and 0 bases respectively, with 13 bases between them. The CDR3 sequence: CASTLTPSSYNEQFF. The CDR3 DNA reads as TGCGCCAGCACCCTAACCCCAAGCTCCTACAATGAGCAGTTCTTC.

The chain joins TRBV5-1 to TRBJ2-7, with D possibly TRBD1 on 6 matching bases. V lost 0 bases, J lost 0 bases, and 13 bases lay in between. This CDR3 region has 16 residues. Germline CDR1 SGHRS, CDR2 YFSETQ. CDR3 region: CASSLGNREGSYEQYF. In DNA form, the CDR3 reads TGCGCCAGCAGCTTGGGTAACAGGGAAGGCTCCTACGAGCAGTACTTC.

The chain couples TRBV11-3 to TRBJ2-1; D gene uncertain. The CDR3 sequence is 15 residues long. Trimming stripped 1 base from V and 2 bases from J, with 9 bases between. CDR1 is SGHNT and CDR2 is YENEEA in the germline V gene. This CDR3 reads CASSLGGLAYNEQFF. The CDR3 region has the DNA TGTGCCAGCAGCTTAGGTGGTCTAGCCTACAATGAGCAGTTCTTC.

The chain employs TRBV19 and TRBJ1-1; D is possibly TRBD1 (6 bases). The ends were cut back, 4 bases at V and 5 bases at J, with 17 bases in the middle. Germline V gene data show CDR1 as LNHDA and CDR2 as SQIVND (reference sequence). The CDR3 sequence is 15 residues long. Written as DNA, the CDR3 is TGTGCCAGTAGTAAGGGGGGGACAAGAGGTACTGAAGCTTTCTTT. It specifies CASSKGGTRGTEAFF. Based on the CDR3 plus reference TRBV19 and TRBJ1-1, the full variable domain is DGGITQSPKYLFRKEGQNVTLSCEQNLNHDAMYWYRQDPGQGLRLIYYSQIVNDFQKGDIAEGYSVSREKKESFPLTVTSAQKNPTAFYLCASSKGGTRGTEAFFGQGTRLTVV.

This clone was seen a handful of times. The chain links TRBV7-9 to TRBJ1-3; D is undetermined. The V gene's germline CDR1 is SEHNR and CDR2 FQNEAQ (reference sequence). V lost 2 bases and J lost 6, with 8 bases in between. The CDR3 spans 13 residues. The CDR3 nucleotides read TGTGCCAGCAGCTTACTGCGGGAAAACACCATATATTTT. This gives the protein CASSLLRENTIYF.

This clone was observed a handful of times. V gene TRBV11-1 combines with J gene TRBJ2-2, with a weak D call TRBD1 (6 bases). Per the germline V gene, CDR1 is SGHAT and CDR2 is FQDESV (reference sequence). Trimming cost V 4 bases and J 5 bases, with 8 bases left between them. CDR3 length: 13 residues. For the CDR3, the DNA is TGTGCCAGCAGCTCAGGGGAAACCGGGGAGCTGTTTTTT. It yields the protein CASSSGETGELFF.

The V gene is TRBV5-1, the J gene TRBJ2-7, with a possible D match to TRBD1 (6 bases). The germline V gene encodes CDR1 SGHRS and CDR2 YFSETQ. The CDR3 loop spans 14 amino acids. V lost 4 bases, J lost 2 bases, and 13 bases lay in between. As DNA, the CDR3 is TGCGCCAGCAGCAAGACGACAGGAACCTACGAGCAGTACTTC. It encodes CASSKTTGTYEQYF. Combining the CDR3 with reference TRBV5-1 and TRBJ2-7 gives the whole variable domain KAGVTQTPRYLIKTRGQQVTLSCSPISGHRSVSWYQQTPGQGLQFLFEYFSETQRNKGNFPGRFSGRQFSNSRSEMNVSTLELGDSALYLCASSKTTGTYEQYFGPGTRLTVT.

The chain carries TRBV4-1 and TRBJ2-1, with 13 nucleotides matching TRBD2. The CDR3 sequence is 17 residues long. Per the germline V gene, CDR1 is MGHRA and CDR2 is YSYEKL. With V trimmed by 3 bases and J by 5 bases, 7 bases remained unmatched. The CDR3 DNA is TGCGCCAGCAGCCAGTTGACTAGCGGGGGGCGAAACAATGAGCAGTTCTTC. Its protein product is CASSQLTSGGRNNEQFF.

The genes are TRBV5-1 and TRBJ2-5, with a possible D match to TRBD2 (5 bases). The length of the CDR3 is 14 residues. V dropped 0 bases and J dropped 5 bases, with 11 bases sitting between them. Germline V gives CDR1 SGHRS, CDR2 YFSETQ. The CDR3 spells CASSLAEGAETQYF. CDR3 DNA sequence: TGCGCCAGCAGCTTGGCCGAGGGTGCGGAGACCCAGTACTTC.

The chain couples TRBV7-2 to TRBJ2-4; possibly TRBD2 for D (6 bases). Trimming shortened V by 2 bases and J by 13 bases, and 15 bases separated the two germline ends. The CDR3 runs to 13 residues. The germline V gene has CDR1 SGHTA and CDR2 FQGNSA. This CDR3 is CASSLMTGSTQYF. CDR3 DNA sequence: TGTGCCAGCAGCTTAATGACCGGGAGTACCCAGTACTTC.

This rearrangement joins TRBV6-1 to TRBJ2-1, with TRBD1 identical over 8 bases. The V and J ends lost 3 bases and 4 bases, in that order; junction bases with no gene match: 5. The length of the CDR3 is 15 residues. The germline V gene encodes CDR1 MNHNS and CDR2 SASEGT. The CDR3 DNA is TGTGCCAGCAGTGACCCGGGACAGGCTTACAATGAGCAGTTCTTC. It codes for CASSDPGQAYNEQFF.

The V and J genes are TRBV6-2 or TRBV6-3 and TRBJ1-6; D is perhaps TRBD1 (5 bases). This CDR3 contains 14 residues. Trimming cost V 5 bases and J 10 bases, with 15 bases left between them. Germline V lookup: CDR1 MNHEY, CDR2 SVGEGT. DNA of the CDR3: TGTGCCAGCAGTCTTAATGGGGCCGGATCACCCCTCCACTTT. Amino acids: CASSLNGAGSPLHF.

V and J are TRBV6-5 and TRBJ1-2; D call uncertain. The CDR3 is 12 amino acids. Per the germline V gene, CDR1 is MNHEY and CDR2 is SVGAGI. V lost 5 bases to trimming and J lost 4 bases, with 8 bases between them. The CDR3 here is CASSPGGYGYTF. The DNA for the CDR3 is TGTGCCAGCAGTCCGGGTGGCTATGGCTACACCTTC.

The chain couples TRBV7-9 to TRBJ1-1; 7 bases are a match to TRBD1. The CDR3 has 14 residues. CDR1 is SEHNR and CDR2 is FQNEAQ in the germline V gene (reference sequence). With V trimmed by 5 bases and J by 4 bases, 7 bases remained unmatched. CDR3 loop: CASSGRQGRTEAFF. CDR3 coding DNA: TGTGCCAGCAGCGGACGACAGGGACGCACTGAAGCTTTCTTT.

The chain employs TRBV2 and TRBJ1-2; D uncertain. Trimming took 4 bases from V and 7 from J, leaving 16 bases between them. Germline CDR1 and CDR2: SNHLY and FYNNEI. The CDR3 totals 14 residues. This chain's CDR3 is CASSVVPVLAGYTF. In DNA form, the CDR3 reads TGTGCCAGCAGTGTGGTCCCGGTCCTCGCTGGCTACACCTTC.

The J gene is TRBJ1-4, the V gene TRBV10-3; tentatively, D is TRBD1 (6 bases). V was clipped by 6 bases and J by 0 bases, with 11 bases between them. The CDR3 is 15 amino acids. Germline CDR1 is ENHRY and CDR2 is SYGVKD. The CDR3 region is CAIRQGRTTNEKLFF. DNA of the CDR3: TGTGCCATCAGACAGGGACGGACAACTAATGAAAAACTGTTTTTT.